Described below is a single T cell receptor (beta chain) sequence and its context. The junction shows a germline mismatch at one end, possibly a read error. Clones were sequenced by immunoSEQ multiplex PCR, and TCRdb holds only the in-frame ones, with some missing. The repertoire consists of a few hundred thousand clones, with 70% to 90% occurring once and the leading ten covering approximately 5.4%. Germline V gene sequence: CDR1 MNHEY, CDR2 SVGAGI. This CDR3 contains 12 residues. The source of the sample is a study of blood T cell repertoires in COVID-19. Looking at the study overall: Whether acute or convalescent, the COVID-19 samples came from the United States, Italy and Spain.

The chain joins TRBV6-5 to TRBJ2-4; TRBD2 might be the D (7 bases). The TCR originated in a woman aged 25 to 45 who had recovered from COVID-19. Sequenced material: PBMCs or T cells enriched from blood (not recorded which). Here the CDR3 DNA reads TGTGCCAGCAGTTACTCGATGATCGGGGGGCGTTTC. Its translation is CASSYSMIGGRF.